This entry lists 30 T cell receptor beta chains sequenced from one sample in a study of T cells in Graves' hyperthyroidism and ophthalmopathy. TCR beta CDR3 sequences were amplified from RNA transcripts. First-round RT-PCR targeting the TCR CDR3 was performed with the HTBI primer set. TCRdb independently ran MiXCR on the multiplex PCR reads; one entry per CDR3 protein. The sample includes 470,000 or so distinct CDR3 sequences, less than 25% of them seen just once. The sequenced sample was blood. Receptors were obtained from a man aged 18 to 30 with Graves' hyperthyroidism.

The V call is TRBV4-1, the J call TRBJ1-5, with D hard to call. CDR1 and CDR2 (germline): MGHRA, YSYEKL. Deletions cut 6 bases from V and 4 bases from J, with 13 bases between. CDR3 length: 14 amino acids. The CDR3 coding sequence is TGCGCCAGCAGTGAGTGGCGAGGTAATCAGCCCCAGCATTTT. Encoded protein: CASSEWRGNQPQHF.

A few counts support this clonotype. The V gene is TRBV19, the J gene TRBJ2-2, with D perhaps matching TRBD2 (6 bases). The CDR3 runs 14 residues. The germline V and J ends were trimmed by 3 bases and 6 bases, with 11 bases remaining between them. Per germline, CDR1 LNHDA and CDR2 SQIVND (reference sequence). The CDR3 DNA reads as TGTGCCAGTAGTATCGGGAGTTTATCCGGGGAGCTGTTTTTT. It translates to CASSIGSLSGELFF.

This clonotype came up many times. This sequence joins TRBV12-3 or TRBV12-4 and TRBJ2-7; 9 bases align to TRBD1. There are 15 residues in the CDR3. Trimming took 5 bases from V and 2 from J; bases not matched to a gene: 7. DNA for the CDR3: TGTGCCAGCAGTCCGCACCGGGACAGGGCCTACGAGCAGTACTTC. Translated: CASSPHRDRAYEQYF.

This clonotype was recorded many times. The CDR3 is CASSTDRALYGYTF. The CDR3 nucleotides read TGTGCCAGCAGTACGGACAGGGCCCTCTATGGCTACACCTTC. V and J are TRBV28 and TRBJ1-2; 8 bases match TRBD1. Unmatched junction bases numbered 6, after V lost 5 bases and J lost 4 bases. The CDR3 sequence is 14 residues long. CDR1 MDHEN and CDR2 SYDVKM come from the germline V gene.

This clonotype was counted ten times or more. The gene calls are TRBV27 and TRBJ1-1; no definite D call. V lost 4 bases, J lost 3 bases, and 12 bases lay in between. The germline V gene encodes CDR1 MNHEY and CDR2 SMNVEV (reference sequence). CDR3 length: 14 residues. The CDR3 DNA reads TGTGCCAGCAGTTATAGAGGGTTCGACACTGAAGCTTTCTTT. It translates to CASSYRGFDTEAFF.

The sample holds many counts of this clonotype. This chain links TRBV6-1 with TRBJ1-2; tentative D call: TRBD1 (5 bases). With 5 bases removed from V and 8 bases from J, the gap between germline ends came to 15 bases. CDR3 length: 13 residues. CDR1 and CDR2 from the germline V gene are MNHNS and SASEGT. The CDR3 reads CASSIQGRGGYTF. In DNA, the CDR3 is TGTGCCAGCAGTATCCAGGGCCGAGGGGGCTACACCTTC.

The V and J genes are TRBV12-3 or TRBV12-4 and TRBJ1-6, with D unresolved. Trimming cost V 6 bases and J 7 bases, with 16 bases left between them. There are 15 residues in the CDR3. CDR3 amino acids: CASSPTWRFNSPLHF. CDR3 DNA: TGTGCCAGCAGCCCGACGTGGAGATTCAATTCACCCCTCCACTTT.

The rearrangement links TRBV18 to TRBJ2-5; 10 bases align to TRBD2. The V and J ends lost 3 bases and 4 bases, in that order; junction bases with no gene match: 5. Germline CDR1 is KGHSH and CDR2 is LQKENI. There are 15 residues in the CDR3. The CDR3 region is CASSPLAGAPETQYF. In DNA form, the CDR3 reads TGTGCCAGCTCACCTCTAGCGGGGGCCCCAGAGACCCAGTACTTC. Full variable domain (outside the CDR3, taken from reference TRBV18 and TRBJ2-5): NAGVMQNPRHLVRRRGQEARLRCSPMKGHSHVYWYRQLPEEGLKFMVYLQKENIIDESGMPKERFSAEFPKEGPSILRIQQVVRGDSAAYFCASSPLAGAPETQYFGPGTRLLVL.

This clonotype came up a few times. A read error is possible here, since a much larger clone lies one base away. The chain couples TRBV12-3 or TRBV12-4 to TRBJ1-1, with D perhaps TRBD1 (5 bases). CDR3 size: 12 residues. CDR3 nucleotides: TGTGCCGGCAGTTTACTAGGGGCTGAAGCTTTCTTT. Its protein product is CAGSLLGAEAFF.

This clonotype was seen many times. The chain employs TRBV20-1 and TRBJ2-7, with unresolved D. This CDR3 has 13 residues. Trimming removed 3 bases from V and 0 bases from J, with 9 bases in between. Germline V lookup: CDR1 DFQATT, CDR2 SNEGSKA (reference sequence). The CDR3 DNA reads TGCAGTGCTAGGACTGACCTCTCCTACGAGCAGTACTTC. This sequence encodes CSARTDLSYEQYF.

On this clonotype: Compared with germline, one end of the junction differs, possibly owing to a read error. The chain combines TRBV5-1 with TRBJ1-3; D unresolved. This CDR3 is built from 15 residues. CDR1 is SGHRS and CDR2 is YFSETQ in the germline V gene. CDR3 sequence: CASSLDLHSGNTMYF. The CDR3, as DNA: TGCGCCAGCAGCTTGGACCTTCACTCTGGAAACACCATGTATTTT.

This clonotype was observed at least ten times. The genes are TRBV6-2 or TRBV6-3 and TRBJ1-1; D is unclear. Between the trimmed V and J ends, which lost 6 bases and 2 bases, there was a span of 10 bases. The CDR3 is 13 amino acids. CDR1 is MNHEY, CDR2 SVGEGT, per germline. This CDR3 is CASRDIQNTEAFF. For the CDR3, the DNA is TGTGCCAGCAGAGATATCCAAAACACTGAAGCTTTCTTT.

This clonotype showed up many times. The J gene is TRBJ2-5, the V gene TRBV20-1; the match to TRBD2 covers 15 bases. Germline CDR1 and CDR2: DFQATT and SNEGSKA (reference sequence). CDR3 length equals 16 residues. Unmatched junction bases numbered 5, after V lost 1 base and J lost 5 bases. The CDR3 coding sequence is TGCAGTGCTAGAGCCGGACTAGCGGGGGGGCCGGAGACCCAGTACTTC. Its protein is CSARAGLAGGPETQYF.

The chain uses TRBV6-5 and TRBJ1-2, with 8 bases aligning to TRBD1. J gave up 5 bases and V 1 base, and 3 bases lay outside the gene matches. The CDR3 sequence is 14 residues long. Germline V gene data show CDR1 as MNHEY and CDR2 as SVGAGI. CDR3 region: CASSYLGQEYGYTF. In nucleotides, the CDR3 is TGTGCCAGCAGTTACTTGGGACAGGAGTATGGCTACACCTTC.

Ten or more counts support this clonotype. This rearrangement joins TRBV15 to TRBJ1-2; possibly TRBD1 for D (5 bases). Deletions cut 1 base from V and 3 bases from J, with 18 bases between. This CDR3 is built from 17 residues. Germline V gene lookup returns CDR1 LNHNV and CDR2 YYDKDF (reference sequence). The CDR3, as DNA: TGTGCCACCAGCAGAGCCCTCAGCAGGGATGTTGACTATGGCTACACCTTC. Residues: CATSRALSRDVDYGYTF.

This clonotype has more than one count but fewer than ten. The V gene is TRBV24-1, the J gene TRBJ2-5; 12 nucleotides align to TRBD2. V trimming: 4 bases; J trimming: 2 bases; junction bases outside the gene matches: 4. The CDR3 extends over 16 amino acids. Germline V gene data show CDR1 as KGHDR and CDR2 as SFDVKD. The chain's CDR3 is CATSDRGLAGQETQYF. The CDR3 coding sequence is TGTGCCACCAGTGACCGCGGACTAGCGGGACAAGAGACCCAGTACTTC.

This clonotype was observed many times. This sequence joins TRBV4-1 and TRBJ1-1; D is unclear. This CDR3 is 12 amino acids long. The V gene lost 3 bases and the J gene lost 7 bases, with 9 bases spanning the gap. Germline V CDR1 and CDR2: MGHRA, YSYEKL. The CDR3 protein is CASSHYGVEAFF. CDR3 bases: TGCGCCAGCAGCCATTACGGTGTTGAAGCTTTCTTT.

The V and J genes are TRBV6-1 and TRBJ1-1; tentative D call: TRBD1 (5 bases). Germline CDR1 MNHNS, CDR2 SASEGT. V lost 5 bases and J lost 4, with 20 bases in between. The CDR3 covers 16 residues. CDR3 sequence (DNA): TGTGCCAGCAGTCTTCAGAAGACAGAGACGGGCACTGAAGCTTTCTTT. Protein sequence: CASSLQKTETGTEAFF.

This clonotype was seen at least ten times. The V gene is TRBV24-1, the J gene TRBJ2-5; possibly TRBD1 or TRBD2 for D (6 bases each). The CDR3 loop spans 16 amino acids. The V end lost 8 bases, the J end lost 5 bases, and 23 bases lay between the germline ends. CDR1 KGHDR and CDR2 SFDVKD come from the germline V gene. For the CDR3, the DNA is TGTGCCACCATACGAACCTGGGGGGCCTTTCGGGAGACCCAGTACTTC. Protein sequence: CATIRTWGAFRETQYF.

In its sample, this clonotype was seen many times. The chain is built from TRBV12-3 or TRBV12-4 and TRBJ1-1; TRBD1 agrees at 9 bases. CDR3 length: 15 residues. J was trimmed by 5 bases and V by 5 bases; bases with no gene match: 9. CDR3 protein: CASSPLQGAGTEAFF. The CDR3 nucleotides read TGTGCCAGCAGTCCGCTACAGGGGGCGGGAACTGAAGCTTTCTTT.

This clonotype occurred a few times. The chain combines TRBV4-1 with TRBJ1-2, with 7 bases fitting TRBD1. Germline V CDR1 and CDR2: MGHRA, YSYEKL. The length of the CDR3 is 17 residues. V lost 3 bases and J lost 5; bases outside the gene matches: 15. In DNA form, the CDR3 reads TGCGCCAGCAGCCACGTGGGACCGGGACAGATTCGATATGGCTACACCTTC. It codes for CASSHVGPGQIRYGYTF.

This clonotype was seen repeatedly, ten times or more. The V and J genes are TRBV30 and TRBJ1-1; D remains ambiguous. This CDR3 spans 9 amino acids. Trimming took 4 bases from V and 7 from J, leaving 4 bases between them. Germline V gene lookup returns CDR1 GTSNPN and CDR2 SVGIG (reference sequence). CDR3 in amino acids: CAWTYEAFF. The CDR3 DNA is TGTGCCTGGACTTATGAAGCTTTCTTT.

In this sample, this clonotype turned up many times. The chain employs TRBV6-5 and TRBJ2-7; D not certain. Per germline, CDR1 MNHEY and CDR2 SVGAGI. The CDR3 length is 14 residues. The V end lost 4 bases, the J end lost 2 bases, and 12 bases lay between the germline ends. This CDR3 is CASSSWAMPYEQYF. The CDR3 DNA reads as TGTGCCAGCAGTTCGTGGGCCATGCCCTACGAGCAGTACTTC.

This clonotype was picked up a small number of times. V and J are TRBV28 and TRBJ2-7; D gene unclear. The CDR3 extends over 13 amino acids. Germline loops: CDR1 MDHEN, CDR2 SYDVKM. The V end lost 2 bases, the J end lost 7 bases, and 12 bases lay between the germline ends. The CDR3 region is CASSLRVNSEQYF. CDR3 sequence (DNA): TGTGCCAGCAGTTTAAGGGTCAACTCGGAGCAGTACTTC.

This clonotype appeared many times. The chain uses TRBV11-2 and TRBJ1-2; no clear D gene. The CDR3 consists of 14 residues. Germline V CDR1 and CDR2: SGHAT, FQNNGV. With 1 base removed from V and 4 bases from J, the gap between germline ends came to 10 bases. The CDR3 reads CASSLGTAFYGYTF. CDR3 nucleotides: TGTGCCAGCAGCTTAGGAACAGCGTTCTATGGCTACACCTTC.

This clonotype was seen ten or more times. The genes are TRBV6-2 or TRBV6-3 and TRBJ2-7, with no clear D. Germline loops: CDR1 MNHEY, CDR2 SVGEGT. This CDR3 contains 14 residues. Trimming removed 0 bases from V and 7 bases from J, with 13 bases in between. The chain's CDR3 is CASSYSIVSREQYF. The CDR3, as DNA: TGTGCCAGCAGTTACTCGATTGTATCGCGGGAGCAGTACTTC.

This clonotype was counted at least ten times. This sequence joins TRBV6-2 or TRBV6-3 and TRBJ1-2, with TRBD1 matching over 12 bases. V lost 0 bases and J lost 8; bases outside the gene matches: 4. The length of the CDR3 is 15 residues. Germline V CDR1 and CDR2: MNHEY, SVGEGT. The CDR3 loop is CASSYSGQGARGYTF. The CDR3 coding sequence is TGTGCCAGCAGTTACTCGGGACAGGGGGCGCGGGGCTACACCTTC.

This clonotype was picked up many times. The V and J genes are TRBV10-3 and TRBJ1-2, with 7 bases identical to TRBD1. The CDR3 loop spans 11 amino acids. Germline trimming cut 9 bases from V and 9 bases from J; bases unmatched to any gene: 7. Germline CDR1 ENHRY, CDR2 SYGVKD. CDR3 protein: CAILRGSSYTF. For the CDR3, the DNA is TGTGCCATACTCAGGGGGTCGAGCTACACCTTC.

The chain is built from TRBV6-4 and TRBJ1-2; D ambiguous. The CDR3 contains 13 residues. V shed 5 bases and J shed 4 bases, with 11 bases lying between them. The germline V gene encodes CDR1 MRHNA and CDR2 SNTAGT. CDR3 DNA sequence: TGTGCCAGCAGTCTTACCGAGTTCTATGGCTACACCTTC. It encodes CASSLTEFYGYTF.

This clonotype was observed a few times. The CDR3 DNA is TGTGCCAGCAGCCACCCTGGGTCCATGAACACTGAAGCTTTCTTT. Encoded protein: CASSHPGSMNTEAFF. J is TRBJ1-1 and V is TRBV7-9; D ambiguous. Trimming took 5 bases from V and 0 from J, leaving 13 bases between them. CDR1 is SEHNR and CDR2 is FQNEAQ in the germline V gene (reference sequence). The CDR3 contains 15 residues. Based on the CDR3 plus reference TRBV7-9 and TRBJ1-1, the full variable domain is DTGVSQNPRHKITKRGQNVTFRCDPISEHNRLYWYRQTLGQGPEFLTYFQNEAQLEKSRLLSDRFSAERPKGSFSTLEIQRTEQGDSAMYLCASSHPGSMNTEAFFGQGTRLTVV.